Detailed here is one T cell receptor beta chain. Method: immunoSEQ multiplex PCR; TCRdb's copy keeps in-frame clones and lacks some. Of approximately 65,000 clones in the sample, 90% are singletons; the top ten hold around 0.52%. This sample is part of a study of blood T cell repertoires in COVID-19. Study in general: COVID-19 samples from acute and convalescent phases originated in the United States, Italy and Spain.

Followed over time, Seattle patients had been enrolled while infection was active. Germline V lookup: CDR1 SGHNT, CDR2 YENEEA. This CDR3 contains 13 residues. V was shortened by 6 bases and J by 7 bases, with 12 bases between the two germline ends. The clonotype originates from a man aged 45 to 65 with COVID-19, enrolled during active disease. Sequencing was performed on peripheral blood. The V and J genes are TRBV11-3 and TRBJ2-2; weak D call: TRBD1 (5 bases). The CDR3 reads CASSLSRVGELFF. In DNA, the CDR3 is TGTGCCAGCAGTCTTAGCAGGGTCGGGGAGCTGTTTTTT.